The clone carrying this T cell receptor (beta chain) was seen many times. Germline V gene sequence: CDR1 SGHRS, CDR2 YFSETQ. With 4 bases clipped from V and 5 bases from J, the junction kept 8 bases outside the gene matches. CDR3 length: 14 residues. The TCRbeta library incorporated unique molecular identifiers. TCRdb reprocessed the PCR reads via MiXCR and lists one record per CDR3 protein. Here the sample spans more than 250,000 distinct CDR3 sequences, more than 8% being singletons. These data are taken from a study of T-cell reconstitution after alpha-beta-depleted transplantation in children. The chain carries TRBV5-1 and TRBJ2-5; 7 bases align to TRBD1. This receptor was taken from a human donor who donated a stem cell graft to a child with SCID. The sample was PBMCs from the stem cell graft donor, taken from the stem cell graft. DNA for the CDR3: TGCGCCAGCAGCCCGACAGGGATTAGGGAGACCCAGTACTTC. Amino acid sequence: CASSPTGIRETQYF.